A selection of T cell receptor beta chains follows, all from one sample in a study of neurological immune-mediated disorders. TCRdb reprocessed the 5' RACE reads via MiXCR and lists one record per CDR3 protein. The sample holds approximately 53,000 distinct CDR3 sequences, roughly 10% seen once. Sequenced material: PBMCs. Receptor source: a woman between 40 and 55 years old in good health. The conserved cysteine and the conserved F or W are not part of the CDR3 here. A row's size may be missing; if present it is once, few, many or a size class.

many | TRBV6-2/TRBV6-3 | ASSYSGSLYEQY
many | TRBV25-1 | ASSGVRASGGADRKTQY
many | TRBV20-1 | SARRQGTMNTEAF
many | TRBV6-2/TRBV6-3 | ASRRTSYTEAF
few | TRBV5-1 | ASSTGTVMNTEAF
many | TRBV5-5 | ASSLGGGQGVEAF
many | TRBV7-9 | ASSGELTGGYGYT
many | TRBV4-3 | ASSQDREGARGYT
many | TRBV20-1 | SAESGTGGVGYGYT
many | TRBV25-1 | ASSELAGIGTQY
many | TRBV20-1 | SARNGPGQGSPLH
many | TRBV25-1 | ASMRGLSTDTQY
many | TRBV5-1 | ASSSPGGGDTEAF
few | TRBV6-5 | ASSYDPSGYNEQF
many | TRBV10-3 | AISGRGLEQY
many | TRBV7-2 | ASSSLAGGTYNEQF
many | TRBV5-6 | ASSLGREDYGYT
many | TRBV7-2 | ASSLAVRVISSGANVLT
many | TRBV5-1 | ASSLINRDSGNTIY
NA | TRBV18 | ASSPRTGGNEQF
many | TRBV10-3 | AISDEAHGLGKLF
many | TRBV4-3 | ASSPGWGNTIY
many | TRBV4-3 | ASSQDFTRTDFYEQY
many | TRBV29-1 | SVVGGGSYGYT
NA | TRBV20-1 | SAHPSPGTGVGEAF
many | TRBV29-1 | SLRDLSDTQY
many | TRBV4-2 | ASSHTQGAEQF
once | TRBV6-2/TRBV6-3 | ASSPRTHRYT
once | TRBV7-6 | ATKTGGQGISTGAF
many | TRBV10-3 | AISGTSGRTDTQY
many | TRBV20-1 | SARGAGNTEAF
many | TRBV25-1 | ASNEGLAGVDEQY
NA | TRBV5-1 | ASSFDTTNEKLF
many | TRBV20-1 | SARDTLLTSGATQY
many | TRBV6-6 | ASSYSKAEGYT
NA | TRBV5-1 | ASSPPDNEQF
many | TRBV5-1 | ASSLVGSANTEAF
many | TRBV5-1 | ASSLGQGAGNEQF
many | TRBV4-1 | ASSHASARGTRSYEQY
many | TRBV5-1 | ASSAYRDSPTDTQY
NA | TRBV3-1 | DSSQGRGPIVEQF
many | TRBV12-3/TRBV12-4 | ASSNLLGEKLF
many | TRBV7-2 | ASSNRGSLYEQY
NA | TRBV6-9 | ARSPGQGVYEQH
many | TRBV4-1 | ASSQRYNEQF
many | TRBV5-5 | ASSSDTTSGSRRY
many | TRBV10-3 | AISQTLEGETQY
many | TRBV7-2 | ASSFKVDRSYEQY
many | TRBV12-3/TRBV12-4 | ASSEASGSTDTQY
many | TRBV18 | ASSPYRDNQPQH